This passage covers 19 T cell receptor beta chains from one sample sequenced in a study of blood T cell repertoires in COVID-19. Method: immunoSEQ multiplex PCR; TCRdb's copy keeps in-frame clones and lacks some. The sample includes 160,000 or so clones, 70% to 85% of them seen just once. What was sequenced was PBMCs or T cells enriched from blood (not recorded which). These receptors came from a man aged 50 to 59 who had recovered from COVID-19.

This chain connects TRBV27 to TRBJ1-1, with D possibly TRBD1 on 5 matching bases. Germline V gene lookup returns CDR1 MNHEY and CDR2 SMNVEV (reference sequence). Trimming removed 7 bases at V and 3 bases at J, with 15 bases between. CDR3 length: 14 amino acids. DNA for the CDR3: TGTGCCAGCAACATCATCAGGGATCACACTGAAGCTTTCTTT. Protein: CASNIIRDHTEAFF.

CDR3 DNA sequence: TGTGCCAGCAGCTCGGGACAGGGAACTAATGAAAAACTGTTTTTT. Its translation is CASSSGQGTNEKLFF. The chain uses TRBV7-6 and TRBJ1-4; 9 nucleotides line up with TRBD1. Germline V CDR1 and CDR2: SGHVS, FNYEAQ. The CDR3 loop spans 15 amino acids. After removal of 4 bases from V and 1 base from J, the junction contained 1 base not matched to a gene. The whole variable domain, filled in from reference TRBV7-6 and TRBJ1-4, reads GAGVSQSPRYKVTKRGQDVALRCDPISGHVSLYWYRQALGQGPEFLTYFNYEAQQDKSGLPNDRFSAERPEGSISTLTIQRTEQRDSAMYRCASSSGQGTNEKLFFGSGTQLSVL.

The chain uses TRBV19 and TRBJ2-3, with 9 bases lining up with TRBD1. CDR3 length: 14 residues. The junction had 4 bases not matched to a gene; V was cut back by 4 bases and J by 5 bases. CDR1 is LNHDA and CDR2 is SQIVND in the germline V gene (reference sequence). CDR3 sequence (DNA): TGTGCCAGTAGTACGGACAGGGGAGGAGATACGCAGTATTTT. It encodes CASSTDRGGDTQYF. The entire variable domain, with the rest obtained from reference TRBV19 and TRBJ2-3, is as follows: DGGITQSPKYLFRKEGQNVTLSCEQNLNHDAMYWYRQDPGQGLRLIYYSQIVNDFQKGDIAEGYSVSREKKESFPLTVTSAQKNPTAFYLCASSTDRGGDTQYFGPGTRLTVL.

The chain employs TRBV19 and TRBJ1-4; D uncertain. The germline V gene has CDR1 LNHDA and CDR2 SQIVND (reference sequence). V was trimmed by 6 bases and J by 5 bases, leaving 19 bases between them. This CDR3 comprises 16 residues. The DNA for the CDR3 is TGTGCCAGTAGCAACATCGGAGGAGCCTTAAATGAAAAACTGTTTTTT. It codes for CASSNIGGALNEKLFF.

The V gene is TRBV7-2, the J gene TRBJ1-4; 8 bases match TRBD1. V was pared by 5 bases and J by 6 bases, with 8 bases of the junction left unmatched. Germline loops: CDR1 SGHTA, CDR2 FQGNSA. This CDR3 has 15 amino acids. CDR3 amino acids: CASSPRTGLYEKLFF. CDR3 DNA: TGTGCCAGCAGCCCCCGGACAGGGCTTTATGAAAAACTGTTTTTT.

This chain links TRBV5-1 with TRBJ2-2, with D hard to call. CDR3 length equals 14 residues. The V and J ends lost 0 bases and 2 bases respectively, with 5 bases between them. CDR1 and CDR2 from the germline V gene are SGHRS and YFSETQ. The CDR3 reads CASSLDSNTGELFF. CDR3 DNA sequence: TGCGCCAGCAGCTTGGACTCCAACACCGGGGAGCTGTTTTTT.

The chain recombines TRBV28 with TRBJ2-2, with D unresolved. Germline CDR1 reads MDHEN; CDR2 reads SYDVKM. The CDR3 is 14 amino acids. Trimming took 1 base from V and 6 from J, leaving 9 bases between them. Written as DNA, the CDR3 is TGTGCCAGCAGTTTATTTGTTATCGCCGGGGAGCTGTTTTTT. Residues: CASSLFVIAGELFF.

This rearrangement joins TRBV5-1 to TRBJ2-7; D is possibly TRBD2 (6 bases). Germline CDR1 and CDR2: SGHRS and YFSETQ. This CDR3 is 14 amino acids long. V dropped 3 bases and J dropped 2 bases, with 12 bases sitting between them. The CDR3 sequence: CASSSGVATYEQYF. The DNA for the CDR3 is TGCGCCAGCAGCTCGGGAGTAGCCACCTACGAGCAGTACTTC. Complete variable domain (other parts from reference TRBV5-1 and TRBJ2-7): KAGVTQTPRYLIKTRGQQVTLSCSPISGHRSVSWYQQTPGQGLQFLFEYFSETQRNKGNFPGRFSGRQFSNSRSEMNVSTLELGDSALYLCASSSGVATYEQYFGPGTRLTVT.

V usage is TRBV10-1 and J usage is TRBJ2-1; 12 bases are a match to TRBD2. The CDR3 runs to 15 residues. CDR1 is WNHNN and CDR2 is SYGVQD in the germline V gene (reference sequence). After removal of 6 bases from V and 4 bases from J, the junction contained 4 bases not matched to a gene. Here the CDR3 reads CASSDLAGGYNEQFF. The CDR3 DNA reads TGCGCCAGCAGCGATCTAGCGGGGGGGTACAATGAGCAGTTCTTC.

This clone was detected only a few times. This rearrangement joins TRBV18 to TRBJ1-5; no definite D call. The CDR3 is 15 amino acids. V lost 3 bases and J 2 bases, leaving 11 bases between the germline ends. The germline V gene has CDR1 KGHSH and CDR2 LQKENI. The CDR3 region has the DNA TGTGCCAGCTCACCTGAAGTCGGAGGCAATCAGCCCCAGCATTTT. As protein: CASSPEVGGNQPQHF.

The CDR3 sequence: CASSLTLPRQGSYSPLHF. In nucleotides, the CDR3 is TGTGCCAGCAGTTTGACCCTCCCCCGACAGGGTAGTTATTCACCCCTCCACTTT. This chain connects TRBV27 to TRBJ1-6; 7 positions agree with TRBD1. V lost 3 bases and J lost 8; bases outside the gene matches: 16. CDR3 length equals 18 residues. Germline CDR1 MNHEY, CDR2 SMNVEV (reference sequence).

This chain joins TRBV7-9 and TRBJ1-1; D may be TRBD1 (6 bases). This CDR3 spans 16 amino acids. CDR1 SEHNR and CDR2 FQNEAQ come from the germline V gene (reference sequence). V was clipped by 2 bases and J by 5 bases, with 18 bases between them. This CDR3 reads CASSLFQGTRTTEAFF. DNA for the CDR3: TGTGCCAGCAGCTTATTCCAGGGGACGCGAACAACTGAAGCTTTCTTT.

V is TRBV4-1 and J is TRBJ2-5; 7 bases agree with TRBD1. This CDR3 is built from 15 residues. V was pared by 2 bases and J by 3 bases, with 6 bases of the junction left unmatched. Germline CDR1 reads MGHRA; CDR2 reads YSYEKL. The CDR3: CASSQTRDSKETQYF. DNA of the CDR3: TGCGCCAGCAGCCAAACTCGGGACAGTAAAGAGACCCAGTACTTC.

To note about this clone: The same CDR3 also results from other DNA sequences found in this sample. J is TRBJ1-1 and V is TRBV20-1, with D maybe TRBD1 (5 bases). The CDR3 totals 11 residues. Germline V gene data show CDR1 as DFQATT and CDR2 as SNEGSKA (reference sequence). Trimming stripped 3 bases from V and 7 bases from J, with 9 bases between. The CDR3 region is CSASSGHEAFF. CDR3 DNA: TGCAGTGCTAGCTCAGGACATGAAGCTTTCTTT.

Only a few counts were recorded for this clone. This chain links TRBV18 with TRBJ1-1; no clear D gene. This CDR3 has 14 amino acids. V was pared by 5 bases and J by 1 base, with 11 bases between. Germline assignment: CDR1 KGHSH and CDR2 LQKENI. The CDR3 sequence: CASSASAKNTEAFF. The CDR3 DNA reads TGTGCCAGCTCAGCGAGCGCGAAGAACACTGAAGCTTTCTTT.

The V gene is TRBV5-4, the J gene TRBJ2-5, with TRBD1 matching over 11 bases. The germline CDR1 and CDR2 sequences are SGHNT and YYREEE (reference sequence). The trim removed 4 bases at V and 3 bases at J, leaving 8 bases unmatched. CDR3 length equals 16 residues. CDR3 nucleotide sequence: TGTGCCAGCAGCATATGGACAGGGGGCCGTGAAGAGACCCAGTACTTC. Protein product: CASSIWTGGREETQYF.

The chain employs TRBV19 and TRBJ1-5, with D perhaps matching TRBD1 (6 bases). Looked up from germline, CDR1 is LNHDA and CDR2 is SQIVND (reference sequence). V lost 0 bases to trimming and J lost 4 bases, with 10 bases between them. The CDR3 extends over 15 amino acids. This CDR3 is CASSIDEGQNQPQHF. CDR3 DNA sequence: TGTGCCAGTAGTATAGATGAAGGACAGAATCAGCCCCAGCATTTT.

The genes are TRBV7-8 and TRBJ2-4, with D possibly matching TRBD2 (6 bases). The CDR3 totals 15 residues. Germline values: CDR1 SGHVS, CDR2 FQNEAQ. The germline V and J ends were trimmed by 7 bases and 6 bases, with 19 bases remaining between them. DNA for the CDR3: TGTGCCAGCACCGAACTTTGGGGGGTGAGAAACATTCAGTACTTC. Its protein product is CASTELWGVRNIQYF.

The chain links TRBV6-1 to TRBJ2-7; D gene ambiguous. Trimming took 3 bases from V and 0 from J, leaving 9 bases between them. This CDR3 has 14 residues. Germline CDR1 reads MNHNS; CDR2 reads SASEGT. CDR3 bases: TGTGCCAGCAGTGAGGCTGTAAGCTCCTACGAGCAGTACTTC. Its translation is CASSEAVSSYEQYF.